This T cell receptor (beta chain) was obtained from a study of blood T cell repertoires in COVID-19. This CDR3 spans 17 amino acids. V was pared by 9 bases and J by 0 bases, with 17 bases between. Germline V gene lookup returns CDR1 KGHDR and CDR2 SFDVKD. Produced via immunoSEQ multiplex PCR; TCRdb's table is partial and in-frame only. The repertoire includes 58,000 or so clones, about 74% of them detected once, and roughly 27% sits in the top ten. Sequencing input: peripheral blood. This rearrangement joins TRBV24-1 to TRBJ1-6, with a possible D match to TRBD1 (6 bases). This receptor was taken from a woman of 80 years or more with acute or convalescent COVID-19. CDR3 in DNA: TGTGCCACCCGAAAGACCGGACAGAGCTCCTATAATTCACCCCTCCACTTT. Residues: CATRKTGQSSYNSPLHF.